The rows below give T cell receptor beta chains drawn from one sample of a study of CD8 T cells in ankylosing spondylitis. TCRdb redid the calling of the 5' RACE reads with MiXCR, one entry per CDR3 protein. The sample lists roughly 180,000 distinct CDR3 sequences, approximately 10% occurring once. Sequenced: blood, either unsorted or a sorted T cell fraction (not recorded which). These receptors all stem from a male donor with ankylosing spondylitis or in good health (not recorded which). The CDR3 runs from the conserved cysteine through the conserved F or W. Fields, in order: V gene, D gene, J gene, CDR3 protein. The D gene is left open where the match is weak.

v_gene: TRBV5-1
d_gene: -
j_gene: TRBJ2-2
CDR3aa: CASSLQGTNTGELFF

v_gene: TRBV18
d_gene: TRBD1
j_gene: TRBJ2-7
CDR3aa: CASSPGQAPFQQYF

v_gene: TRBV12-3/TRBV12-4
d_gene: -
j_gene: TRBJ2-7
CDR3aa: CASSFRRYEQYF

v_gene: TRBV12-3/TRBV12-4
d_gene: TRBD1
j_gene: TRBJ1-2
CDR3aa: CASSPGQGRSGYTF

v_gene: TRBV27
d_gene: -
j_gene: TRBJ2-5
CDR3aa: CASSLGPSGTQYF

v_gene: TRBV4-3
d_gene: -
j_gene: TRBJ1-2
CDR3aa: CASSQDTQGTFTYGYTF

v_gene: TRBV5-1
d_gene: TRBD2
j_gene: TRBJ2-2
CDR3aa: CASSQPGLAGETGELFF

v_gene: TRBV10-3
d_gene: TRBD1
j_gene: TRBJ1-1
CDR3aa: CAISARGLHTEAFF

v_gene: TRBV20-1
d_gene: -
j_gene: TRBJ1-4
CDR3aa: CSARDLWQGTNEKLFF

v_gene: TRBV6-1
d_gene: -
j_gene: TRBJ2-4
CDR3aa: CASSEWTEVNIQYF

v_gene: TRBV24-1
d_gene: -
j_gene: TRBJ2-6
CDR3aa: CATSDPRNSGANVLTF

v_gene: TRBV5-1
d_gene: -
j_gene: TRBJ1-1
CDR3aa: CASSLRTSDTEAFF

v_gene: TRBV20-1
d_gene: -
j_gene: TRBJ2-2
CDR3aa: CSALMPFSGGELFF

v_gene: TRBV24-1
d_gene: TRBD2
j_gene: TRBJ2-3
CDR3aa: CATSDSREGVDTQYF

v_gene: TRBV11-2
d_gene: -
j_gene: TRBJ1-2
CDR3aa: CASSLAGNRLYGYTF

v_gene: TRBV20-1
d_gene: -
j_gene: TRBJ1-4
CDR3aa: CSARPLHPGAVKEKLFF

v_gene: TRBV12-3/TRBV12-4
d_gene: -
j_gene: TRBJ1-5
CDR3aa: CASSIAGVSNQPQHF

v_gene: TRBV7-7
d_gene: -
j_gene: TRBJ2-1
CDR3aa: CASSQGGGGLLYNEQFF

v_gene: TRBV12-3/TRBV12-4
d_gene: -
j_gene: TRBJ2-7
CDR3aa: CASSPRGSEQYF

v_gene: TRBV10-3
d_gene: TRBD1
j_gene: TRBJ2-2
CDR3aa: CAIGATGEVGELFF

v_gene: TRBV28
d_gene: TRBD2
j_gene: TRBJ2-1
CDR3aa: CASSFSGLAYNEQFF

v_gene: TRBV5-1
d_gene: -
j_gene: TRBJ1-1
CDR3aa: CASSLTGLGGGEAFF

v_gene: TRBV30
d_gene: TRBD1
j_gene: TRBJ2-1
CDR3aa: CAWRPDRASYNEQFF

v_gene: TRBV5-1
d_gene: -
j_gene: TRBJ1-2
CDR3aa: CASSLVGGRNYGYTF

v_gene: TRBV6-2/TRBV6-3
d_gene: TRBD1
j_gene: TRBJ2-3
CDR3aa: CASSYSRQGLTDTQYF

v_gene: TRBV19
d_gene: -
j_gene: TRBJ2-1
CDR3aa: CASSIDQSSYNEQFF

v_gene: TRBV20-1
d_gene: -
j_gene: TRBJ2-7
CDR3aa: CSATIDGSNEQYF

v_gene: TRBV20-1
d_gene: TRBD2
j_gene: TRBJ2-1
CDR3aa: CSAAWRTSVSYNEQFF

v_gene: TRBV3-1
d_gene: -
j_gene: TRBJ2-3
CDR3aa: CASSQEGGTPGQDTQYF

v_gene: TRBV11-2
d_gene: -
j_gene: TRBJ1-2
CDR3aa: CASSPTGNGGNYGYTF

v_gene: TRBV5-1
d_gene: TRBD2
j_gene: TRBJ2-7
CDR3aa: CASSSLETSGSDEQYF

v_gene: TRBV5-1
d_gene: -
j_gene: TRBJ1-1
CDR3aa: CASSLESDVPEAFF

v_gene: TRBV3-1
d_gene: -
j_gene: TRBJ2-1
CDR3aa: CASSLVAPRGDEQFF

v_gene: TRBV6-5
d_gene: -
j_gene: TRBJ2-2
CDR3aa: CASSYSGGGRNTGELFF

v_gene: TRBV5-1
d_gene: TRBD1
j_gene: TRBJ1-1
CDR3aa: CASSLVLRGDRYTEAFF

v_gene: TRBV12-5
d_gene: -
j_gene: TRBJ2-5
CDR3aa: CASGLVVLGAETQYF

v_gene: TRBV10-3
d_gene: TRBD2
j_gene: TRBJ2-7
CDR3aa: CAIKLSGGSGYEQYF

v_gene: TRBV5-5
d_gene: TRBD1
j_gene: TRBJ2-2
CDR3aa: CASSFRAGGNTGELFF

v_gene: TRBV29-1
d_gene: -
j_gene: TRBJ2-1
CDR3aa: CSVRGTVALDEQFF